There are many counts of the clone carrying this T cell receptor beta chain. This sample is part of a study of human T cells and chemical hapten exposure. Via MiXCR, TCRdb re-called the RACE reads, giving one row per CDR3 protein. The table has around 380,000 distinct CDR3 sequences, around 5% seen once. Time point described: patch test 1, 2 weeks after DPC sensitization. The treatment was: therapeutic diphenylcyclopropenone sensitization with weekly scalp DPC. The sequence was collected from a woman between 45 and 60 years old with alopecia areata. Some clones in this sample may be carry-over from other donors' samples. The starting material was whole blood, obtained in connection with sensitization to the hapten diphenylcyclopropenone (DPC).

Written as DNA, the CDR3 is TGCAGTGCAGGGACAGGGGGCAAGGAAAATTACAATGAGCAGTTCTTC. Translation gives CSAGTGGKENYNEQFF. This sequence joins TRBV20-1 and TRBJ2-1, with 12 bases identical to TRBD1. Germline CDR1 is DFQATT and CDR2 is SNEGSKA (reference sequence). This CDR3 is built from 16 residues. V lost 6 bases, J lost 4 bases, and 10 bases stayed unmatched.